This T cell receptor beta chain was identified in a study of blood T cell repertoires in COVID-19. Turning to the study itself: Sample material is recorded as cDNA or gDNA derived from T cells, B-cell-depleted T cells, or PBMCs.

Libraries were prepared by immunoSEQ multiplex PCR; TCRdb keeps only in-frame clonotypes and omits some of them. There are 200,000 to 300,000 clones in the sample; roughly 85% occur only once, and 5.1% lies in the top ten. The origin of this receptor is a man aged 50 or older with COVID-19, enrolled during active disease. The sample consisted of peripheral blood.

CDR3 loop: CASSFRTVNTEAFF. DNA of the CDR3: TGTGCCAGCAGCTTTCGGACTGTGAACACTGAAGCTTTCTTT. The V and J genes are TRBV5-5 and TRBJ1-1; D is unclear. The CDR3 consists of 14 residues. V was clipped by 2 bases and J by 0 bases, with 8 bases between them. Germline V gene lookup returns CDR1 SGHKS and CDR2 YYEKEE (reference sequence). The full variable domain, in which reference TRBV5-5 and TRBJ1-1 provide the parts outside the CDR3, is DAGVTQSPTHLIKTRGQQVTLRCSPISGHKSVSWYQQVLGQGPQFIFQYYEKEERGRGNFPDRFSARQFPNYSSELNVNALLLGDSALYLCASSFRTVNTEAFFGQGTRLTVV.